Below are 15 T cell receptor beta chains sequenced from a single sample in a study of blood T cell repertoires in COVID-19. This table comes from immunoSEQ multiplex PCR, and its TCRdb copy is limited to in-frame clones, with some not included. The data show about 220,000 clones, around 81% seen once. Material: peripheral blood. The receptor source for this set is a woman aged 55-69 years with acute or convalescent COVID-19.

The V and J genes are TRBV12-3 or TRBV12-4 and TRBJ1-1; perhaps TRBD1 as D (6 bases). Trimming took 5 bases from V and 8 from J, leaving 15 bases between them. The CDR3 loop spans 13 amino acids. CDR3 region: CASSPRTGQEAFF. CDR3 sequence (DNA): TGTGCCAGCAGTCCCCGAACAGGGCAGGAAGCTTTCTTT.

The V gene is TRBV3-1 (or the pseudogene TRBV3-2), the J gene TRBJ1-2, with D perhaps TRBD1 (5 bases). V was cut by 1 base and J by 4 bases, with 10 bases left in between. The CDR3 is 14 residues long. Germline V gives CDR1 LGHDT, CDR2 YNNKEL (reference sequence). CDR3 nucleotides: TGTGCCAGCAGCCAAGGTCAGGGTTCCTATGGCTACACCTTC. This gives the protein CASSQGQGSYGYTF.

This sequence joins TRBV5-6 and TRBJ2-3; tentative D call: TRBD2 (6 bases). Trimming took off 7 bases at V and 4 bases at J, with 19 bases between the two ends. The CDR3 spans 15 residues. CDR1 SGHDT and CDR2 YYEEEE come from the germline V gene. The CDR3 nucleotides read TGTGCCAGCGGACTATACAGGTTTCGTGCAGATACGCAGTATTTT. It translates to CASGLYRFRADTQYF.

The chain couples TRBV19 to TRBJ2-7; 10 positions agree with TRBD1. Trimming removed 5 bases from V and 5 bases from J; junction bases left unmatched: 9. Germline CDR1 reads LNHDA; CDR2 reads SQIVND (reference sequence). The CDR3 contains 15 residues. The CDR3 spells CASSSTGTGVNEQYF. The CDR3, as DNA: TGTGCCAGTAGTTCGACCGGGACAGGGGTGAACGAGCAGTACTTC.

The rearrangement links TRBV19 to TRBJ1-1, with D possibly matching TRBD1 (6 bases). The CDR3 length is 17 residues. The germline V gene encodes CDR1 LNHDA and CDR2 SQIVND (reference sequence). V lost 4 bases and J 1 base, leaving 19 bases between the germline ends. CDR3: CASSTNGNRVRNTEAFF. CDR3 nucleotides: TGTGCCAGTAGTACCAATGGTAACAGGGTCAGGAACACTGAAGCTTTCTTT.

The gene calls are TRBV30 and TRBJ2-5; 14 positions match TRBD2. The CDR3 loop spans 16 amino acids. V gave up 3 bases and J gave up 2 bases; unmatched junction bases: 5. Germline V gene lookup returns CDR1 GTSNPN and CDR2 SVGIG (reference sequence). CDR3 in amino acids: CAWRGTSGGWQETQYF. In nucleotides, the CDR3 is TGTGCCTGGAGGGGGACTAGCGGGGGATGGCAAGAGACCCAGTACTTC.

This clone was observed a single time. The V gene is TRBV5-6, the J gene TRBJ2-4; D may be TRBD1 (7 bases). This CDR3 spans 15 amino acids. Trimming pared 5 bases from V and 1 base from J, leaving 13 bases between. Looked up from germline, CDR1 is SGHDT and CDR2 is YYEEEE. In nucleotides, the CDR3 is TGTGCCAGCAGTGGCCCAGGGGGGGCCAAAAACATTCAGTACTTC. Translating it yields CASSGPGGAKNIQYF.

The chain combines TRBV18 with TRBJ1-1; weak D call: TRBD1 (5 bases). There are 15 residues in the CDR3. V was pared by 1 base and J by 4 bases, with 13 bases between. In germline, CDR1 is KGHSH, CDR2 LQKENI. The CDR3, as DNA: TGTGCCAGCTCACCACTGGACGGGGGGGGCACTGAAGCTTTCTTT. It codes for CASSPLDGGGTEAFF.

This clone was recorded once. The CDR3 DNA sequence: TGTGCCATTCCTTTCACCGGGACAGGGTATGGTGGGGCTTTCTTT. This sequence encodes CAIPFTGTGYGGAFF. The rearrangement uses TRBV27 and TRBJ1-1; 9 bases agree with TRBD1. J lost 11 bases, V lost 10 bases, and 20 bases had no gene match. Per germline, CDR1 MNHEY and CDR2 SMNVEV (reference sequence). The CDR3 contains 15 residues.

The CDR3 sequence is CASSFAGHEQYF. CDR3 DNA sequence: TGTGCCAGCAGTTTTGCGGGCCACGAGCAGTACTTC. The chain employs TRBV12-3 or TRBV12-4 and TRBJ2-7, with D possibly matching TRBD2 (5 bases). The CDR3 consists of 12 residues. Trimming removed 3 bases from V and 5 bases from J, with 8 bases in between.

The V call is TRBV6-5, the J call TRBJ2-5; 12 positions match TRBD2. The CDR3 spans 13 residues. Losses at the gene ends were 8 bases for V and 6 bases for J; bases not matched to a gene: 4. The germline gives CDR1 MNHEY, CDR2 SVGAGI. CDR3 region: CASSSGGAKTQYF. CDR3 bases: TGTGCCAGCTCTAGCGGGGGGGCCAAGACCCAGTACTTC.

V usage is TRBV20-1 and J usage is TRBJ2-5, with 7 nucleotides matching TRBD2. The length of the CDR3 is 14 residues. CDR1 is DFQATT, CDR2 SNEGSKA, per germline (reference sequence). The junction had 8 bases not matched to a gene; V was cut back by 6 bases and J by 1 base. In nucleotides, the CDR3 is TGCAGTGCCAGTCTCTCTAGCGGCCAAGAGACCCAGTACTTC. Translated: CSASLSSGQETQYF.

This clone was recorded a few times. The CDR3 bases are TGTGCCAGCAGCTTAGGGGTCGGGACAGGGACCTATGGCTACACCTTC. Its translation: CASSLGVGTGTYGYTF. This sequence joins TRBV7-9 and TRBJ1-2, with 9 bases matching TRBD1. Per germline, CDR1 SEHNR and CDR2 FQNEAQ (reference sequence). The CDR3 consists of 16 residues. The ends lost 1 base at V and 4 bases at J; junction bases unmatched: 7.

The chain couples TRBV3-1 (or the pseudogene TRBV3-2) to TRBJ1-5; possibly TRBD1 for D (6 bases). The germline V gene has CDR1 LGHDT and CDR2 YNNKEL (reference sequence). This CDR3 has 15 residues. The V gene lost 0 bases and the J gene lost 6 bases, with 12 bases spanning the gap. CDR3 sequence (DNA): TGTGCCAGCAGCCAAGAGGGGGCAGGGGCTCAGCCCCAGCATTTT. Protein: CASSQEGAGAQPQHF.

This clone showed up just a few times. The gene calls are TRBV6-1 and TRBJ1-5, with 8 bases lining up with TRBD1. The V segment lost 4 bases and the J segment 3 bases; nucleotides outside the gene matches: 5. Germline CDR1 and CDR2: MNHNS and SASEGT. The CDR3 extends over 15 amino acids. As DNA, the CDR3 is TGTGCCAGCAGTGTAGCAGGGGGCCACAATCAGCCCCAGCATTTT. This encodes CASSVAGGHNQPQHF.